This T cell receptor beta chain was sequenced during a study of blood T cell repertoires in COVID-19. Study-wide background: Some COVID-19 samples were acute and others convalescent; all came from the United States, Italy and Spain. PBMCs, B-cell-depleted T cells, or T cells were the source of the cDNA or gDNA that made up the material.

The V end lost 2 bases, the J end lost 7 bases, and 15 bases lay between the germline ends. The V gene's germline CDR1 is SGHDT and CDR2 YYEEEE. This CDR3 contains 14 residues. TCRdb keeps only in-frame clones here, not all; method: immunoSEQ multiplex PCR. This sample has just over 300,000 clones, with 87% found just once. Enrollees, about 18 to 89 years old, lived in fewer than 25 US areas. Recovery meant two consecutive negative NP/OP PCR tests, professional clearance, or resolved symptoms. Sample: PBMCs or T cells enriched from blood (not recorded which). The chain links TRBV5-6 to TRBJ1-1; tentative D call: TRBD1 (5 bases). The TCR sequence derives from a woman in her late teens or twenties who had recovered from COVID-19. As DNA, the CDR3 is TGTGCCAGCAGCTTCCAGGGATGGGGTAGTGAAGCTTTCTTT. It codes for CASSFQGWGSEAFF.